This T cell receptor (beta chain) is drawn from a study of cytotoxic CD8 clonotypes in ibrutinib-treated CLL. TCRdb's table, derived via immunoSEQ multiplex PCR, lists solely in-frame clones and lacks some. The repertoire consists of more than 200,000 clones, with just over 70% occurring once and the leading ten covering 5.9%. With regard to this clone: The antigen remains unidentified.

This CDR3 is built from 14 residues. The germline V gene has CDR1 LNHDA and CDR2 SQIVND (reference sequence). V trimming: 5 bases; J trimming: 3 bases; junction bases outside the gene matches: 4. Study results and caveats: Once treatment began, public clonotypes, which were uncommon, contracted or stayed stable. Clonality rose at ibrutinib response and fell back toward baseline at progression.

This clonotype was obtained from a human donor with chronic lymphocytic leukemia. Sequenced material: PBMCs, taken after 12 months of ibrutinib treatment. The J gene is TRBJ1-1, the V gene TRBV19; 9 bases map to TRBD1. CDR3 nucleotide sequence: TGTGCCAGTAGTGACCGGACAGGGGACACTGAAGCTTTCTTT. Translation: CASSDRTGDTEAFF.